A selection of T cell receptor beta chains follows, all from one sample in a study of blood T cell repertoires in COVID-19. Data came from immunoSEQ multiplex PCR; TCRdb stores just in-frame clones and leaves some out. Counted here are about 150,000 clones, nearly 80% occurring once; the ten biggest clones make up under 2%. Material for sequencing was peripheral blood. The receptors originated from an elderly man with acute or convalescent COVID-19. Each CDR3 is given with its conserved first and last residue. A D gene is named only where the DNA matches it firmly. Not every row has a clone size; where given, it reads once, few, many or a size class.

v_gene: TRBV2; j_gene: TRBJ1-1; d_gene: NA; abundance: NA; CDR3aa: CASSDGWGRGTEAFF; CDR3nt: TGTGCCAGCAGTGATGGGTGGGGCAGGGGCACTGAAGCTTTCTTT
v_gene: TRBV15; j_gene: TRBJ2-2; d_gene: NA; abundance: NA; CDR3aa: CATSRGGSGGNTGELFF; CDR3nt: TGTGCCACCAGCAGAGGGGGATCCGGGGGGAACACCGGGGAGCTGTTTTTT
v_gene: TRBV5-1; j_gene: TRBJ1-5; d_gene: TRBD1; abundance: NA; CDR3aa: CASSLGPGTGGRQPQHF; CDR3nt: TGCGCCAGCAGCTTGGGTCCCGGGACAGGGGGCCGTCAGCCCCAGCATTTT
v_gene: TRBV6-2/TRBV6-3; j_gene: TRBJ2-1; d_gene: TRBD2; abundance: once; CDR3aa: CASSYHLGGGFVNEQFF; CDR3nt: TGTGCCAGCAGTTACCACCTCGGGGGGGGCTTCGTGAATGAGCAGTTCTTC
v_gene: TRBV30; j_gene: TRBJ1-1; d_gene: TRBD1; abundance: NA; CDR3aa: CAWKQGVSGEAFF; CDR3nt: TGTGCCTGGAAGCAGGGGGTATCGGGTGAAGCTTTCTTT
v_gene: TRBV2; j_gene: TRBJ1-4; d_gene: NA; abundance: NA; CDR3aa: CASSDFAGPTNEKLFF; CDR3nt: TGTGCCAGCAGTGATTTCGCGGGGCCAACTAATGAAAAACTGTTTTTT
v_gene: TRBV7-6; j_gene: TRBJ1-5; d_gene: TRBD1; abundance: once; CDR3aa: CASSTGTDSNQPQHF; CDR3nt: TGTGCCAGCAGCACCGGGACAGATAGCAATCAGCCCCAGCATTTT
v_gene: TRBV19; j_gene: TRBJ2-1; d_gene: TRBD2; abundance: NA; CDR3aa: CASSISVSGGPGVQFF; CDR3nt: TGTGCCAGTAGTATTTCTGTGAGCGGGGGGCCTGGGGTGCAGTTCTTC
v_gene: TRBV13; j_gene: TRBJ2-1; d_gene: NA; abundance: NA; CDR3aa: CASSLAGRRTYNEQFF; CDR3nt: TGTGCCAGCAGCTTAGCGGGTCGGCGGACCTACAATGAGCAGTTCTTC
v_gene: TRBV2; j_gene: TRBJ2-1; d_gene: TRBD2; abundance: NA; CDR3aa: CASSSTTSGGNEQFF; CDR3nt: TGTGCCAGCAGTTCTACGACTAGCGGGGGGAATGAGCAGTTCTTC
v_gene: TRBV7-9; j_gene: TRBJ1-2; d_gene: NA; abundance: NA; CDR3aa: CASSGGDYGYTF; CDR3nt: TGTGCCAGCAGCGGCGGGGACTACGGCTACACCTTC
v_gene: TRBV7-9; j_gene: TRBJ2-5; d_gene: NA; abundance: once; CDR3aa: CASSFPREETQYF; CDR3nt: TGTGCCAGCAGCTTCCCCCGGGAGGAGACCCAGTACTTC
v_gene: TRBV5-1; j_gene: TRBJ1-1; d_gene: NA; abundance: NA; CDR3aa: CASSLREQTEAFF; CDR3nt: TGCGCCAGCAGCTTGAGGGAGCAGACTGAAGCTTTCTTT
v_gene: TRBV10-3; j_gene: TRBJ1-3; d_gene: NA; abundance: NA; CDR3aa: CAISAQPASGNTIYF; CDR3nt: TGTGCCATCAGTGCACAGCCTGCCTCTGGAAACACCATATATTTT
v_gene: TRBV6-1; j_gene: TRBJ1-2; d_gene: NA; abundance: NA; CDR3aa: CASSEGPGDTF; CDR3nt: TGTGCCAGCAGTGAAGGGCCGGGAGACACCTTC
v_gene: TRBV7-2; j_gene: TRBJ1-1; d_gene: TRBD1; abundance: NA; CDR3aa: CASSHQGGQPSLGTEAFF; CDR3nt: TGTGCCAGCAGCCACCAGGGGGGACAGCCGTCTTTGGGCACTGAAGCTTTCTTT
v_gene: TRBV7-6; j_gene: TRBJ2-6; d_gene: TRBD2; abundance: NA; CDR3aa: CASSLVWGGAGANVLTF; CDR3nt: TGTGCCAGCAGCTTAGTTTGGGGGGGAGCTGGGGCCAACGTCCTGACTTTC
v_gene: TRBV9; j_gene: TRBJ2-1; d_gene: NA; abundance: once; CDR3aa: CASSVAQDIYNEQFF; CDR3nt: TGTGCCAGCAGCGTAGCTCAGGACATCTACAATGAGCAGTTCTTC
v_gene: TRBV18; j_gene: TRBJ2-3; d_gene: TRBD1; abundance: NA; CDR3aa: CASSPRITGGVDTQYF; CDR3nt: TGTGCCAGCTCACCGCGGATCACAGGGGGCGTCGATACGCAGTATTTT
v_gene: TRBV10-3; j_gene: TRBJ1-1; d_gene: TRBD1; abundance: NA; CDR3aa: CAITSTGDTEAFF; CDR3nt: TGTGCCATCACCAGCACAGGGGACACTGAAGCTTTCTTT
v_gene: TRBV6-5; j_gene: TRBJ2-2; d_gene: TRBD1; abundance: once; CDR3aa: CASSSRQGAVGELFF; CDR3nt: TGTGCCAGCAGTTCCAGACAGGGGGCGGTCGGGGAGCTGTTTTTT
v_gene: TRBV18; j_gene: TRBJ2-5; d_gene: NA; abundance: NA; CDR3aa: CASSPSGALETQYF; CDR3nt: TGTGCCAGCTCACCATCTGGGGCATTGGAGACCCAGTACTTC
v_gene: TRBV18; j_gene: TRBJ2-3; d_gene: NA; abundance: NA; CDR3aa: CASSPGSLYTDTQYF; CDR3nt: TGTGCCAGCTCGCCCGGGTCCTTATACACAGATACGCAGTATTTT
v_gene: TRBV5-6; j_gene: TRBJ1-1; d_gene: TRBD1; abundance: NA; CDR3aa: CASSLSGTGGNEAFF; CDR3nt: TGTGCCAGCAGCTTGTCTGGGACAGGGGGTAATGAAGCTTTCTTT
v_gene: TRBV18; j_gene: TRBJ1-2; d_gene: TRBD1; abundance: NA; CDR3aa: CASSPSDRGYYGYTF; CDR3nt: TGTGCCAGCTCACCCTCGGACAGGGGATACTATGGCTACACCTTC
v_gene: TRBV3-1/TRBV3-2; j_gene: TRBJ2-1; d_gene: TRBD2; abundance: NA; CDR3aa: CASSQDYLAGGPNEQFF; CDR3nt: TGTGCCAGCAGCCAAGATTATTTAGCGGGGGGGCCCAATGAGCAGTTCTTC
v_gene: TRBV4-2; j_gene: TRBJ2-6; d_gene: NA; abundance: NA; CDR3aa: CASSQDSSSSSGANVLTF; CDR3nt: TGTGCCAGCAGCCAAGATAGCAGTTCTTCCTCCGGGGCCAACGTCCTGACTTTC
v_gene: TRBV5-1; j_gene: TRBJ2-7; d_gene: NA; abundance: few; CDR3aa: CASRRLRDAPYEQYF; CDR3nt: TGCGCCAGCAGGCGTCTGAGAGATGCGCCCTACGAGCAGTACTTC
v_gene: TRBV7-2; j_gene: TRBJ2-1; d_gene: TRBD1; abundance: NA; CDR3aa: CASSLGARGLDEQFF; CDR3nt: TGTGCCAGCAGCTTAGGTGCCAGGGGGCTGGATGAGCAGTTCTTC
v_gene: TRBV2; j_gene: TRBJ1-3; d_gene: NA; abundance: NA; CDR3aa: CASSARVGGGNTIYF; CDR3nt: TGTGCCAGCAGTGCCCGGGTAGGAGGCGGAAACACCATATATTTT
v_gene: TRBV18; j_gene: TRBJ2-3; d_gene: TRBD1; abundance: NA; CDR3aa: CASSPIGHRQGAMGTDTQYF; CDR3nt: TGTGCCAGCTCACCAATCGGTCATCGGCAGGGGGCGATGGGCACAGATACGCAGTATTTT
v_gene: TRBV18; j_gene: TRBJ1-4; d_gene: TRBD1; abundance: NA; CDR3aa: CASSRSDRLRDRDEKLFF; CDR3nt: TGTGCCAGCTCACGCTCCGATCGTTTGCGGGACAGGGATGAAAAACTGTTTTTT
v_gene: TRBV13; j_gene: TRBJ2-1; d_gene: TRBD1; abundance: NA; CDR3aa: CASSLGPGQGWNEQFF; CDR3nt: TGTGCCAGCAGCTTAGGGCCTGGACAGGGGTGGAATGAGCAGTTCTTC
v_gene: TRBV5-4; j_gene: TRBJ2-5; d_gene: NA; abundance: NA; CDR3aa: CASRPGTNQETQYF; CDR3nt: TGTGCCAGCAGGCCCGGGACAAACCAAGAGACCCAGTACTTC
v_gene: TRBV18; j_gene: TRBJ2-7; d_gene: TRBD1; abundance: NA; CDR3aa: CASSRQGGMSYEQYF; CDR3nt: TGTGCCAGCTCACGACAGGGGGGGATGTCCTACGAGCAGTACTTC
v_gene: TRBV30; j_gene: TRBJ2-3; d_gene: NA; abundance: NA; CDR3aa: CAWSLGGRADTQYF; CDR3nt: TGTGCCTGGAGTTTAGGGGGTCGTGCAGATACGCAGTATTTT
v_gene: TRBV7-8; j_gene: TRBJ1-2; d_gene: TRBD1; abundance: NA; CDR3aa: CASSHQGGQGLEGYTF; CDR3nt: TGTGCCAGCAGCCACCAGGGGGGACAAGGCCTTGAGGGCTACACCTTC
v_gene: TRBV5-1; j_gene: TRBJ1-5; d_gene: TRBD1; abundance: NA; CDR3aa: CASSAGDRAQPQHF; CDR3nt: TGCGCCAGCAGCGCTGGGGACAGAGCCCAGCCCCAGCATTTT
v_gene: TRBV5-1; j_gene: TRBJ2-1; d_gene: NA; abundance: NA; CDR3aa: CASSLMRGTYNEQFF; CDR3nt: TGCGCCAGCAGCCTGATGCGGGGCACCTACAATGAGCAGTTCTTC
v_gene: TRBV10-3; j_gene: TRBJ1-2; d_gene: TRBD1; abundance: NA; CDR3aa: CAISGLKGQGLDGYTF; CDR3nt: TGTGCCATCAGTGGGCTAAAGGGACAGGGTCTCGATGGCTACACCTTC
v_gene: TRBV6-2/TRBV6-3; j_gene: TRBJ1-6; d_gene: TRBD1; abundance: NA; CDR3aa: CASSRGAGGNSPLHF; CDR3nt: TGTGCCAGCAGTCGGGGGGCAGGGGGCAATTCACCCCTCCACTTT